These 11 T cell receptor beta chains came from one sample sequenced in a study of blood T cell repertoires in COVID-19. Repertoires were generated with immunoSEQ multiplex PCR, while TCRdb's copy carries only in-frame clones and drops some. The data show approximately 170,000 clones, with about 88% seen just once and around 0.77% held by the top ten. The sample comprised PBMCs or T cells enriched from blood (not recorded which). These receptors came from a woman in her late teens or twenties who had recovered from COVID-19.

The CDR3 nucleotides are TGCGCCAGCTCTAACACCGGGGAGCTGTTTTTT. It specifies CASSNTGELFF. The J gene is TRBJ2-2, the V gene TRBV4-1; D remains unclear. V lost 8 bases and J lost 2, with 3 bases in between. Germline V gene data show CDR1 as MGHRA and CDR2 as YSYEKL. This CDR3 has 11 residues.

This clone showed up just once. The chain couples TRBV2 to TRBJ2-7; 11 positions match TRBD1. V was clipped by 6 bases and J by 3 bases; unmatched bases: 7. Germline assignment: CDR1 SNHLY and CDR2 FYNNEI. The CDR3 covers 15 residues. The CDR3 loop is CASSVAGTGGYEQYF. In DNA form, the CDR3 reads TGTGCCAGCAGCGTCGCCGGGACAGGGGGCTACGAGCAGTACTTC.

This clone was seen a few times. J is TRBJ1-6 and V is TRBV19; 10 bases align to TRBD1. This CDR3 has 16 amino acids. Per germline, CDR1 LNHDA and CDR2 SQIVND (reference sequence). V lost 8 bases and J lost 9; bases outside the gene matches: 13. DNA for the CDR3: TGTGCCAGTCCCACGGGACAGGGGTTTGGGAGTTCACCCCTCCACTTT. It translates to CASPTGQGFGSSPLHF.

To note about this clone: The sample carries other DNA sequences with the same CDR3. The genes are TRBV6-5 and TRBJ1-5, with TRBD1 matching over 9 bases. From germline, CDR1 is MNHEY and CDR2 SVGAGI. V trimming: 6 bases; J trimming: 4 bases; junction bases outside the gene matches: 4. This CDR3 contains 14 residues. CDR3 sequence reads: CASSRGQGNQPQHF. The CDR3 coding sequence is TGTGCCAGCAGCCGTGGACAGGGGAATCAGCCCCAGCATTTT.

Here the CDR3 reads CASSWNSWTAAEDTQYF. The CDR3 nucleotides read TGTGCCAGCAGTTGGAATAGCTGGACAGCCGCCGAAGATACGCAGTATTTT. The chain links TRBV27 to TRBJ2-3; D perhaps matches TRBD1 (6 bases). The CDR3 is 17 residues long. The V and J ends lost 4 bases and 5 bases respectively, with 22 bases between them. Germline assignment: CDR1 MNHEY and CDR2 SMNVEV (reference sequence).

The chain is built from TRBV2 and TRBJ2-5, with 8 bases lining up with TRBD1. From germline, CDR1 is SNHLY and CDR2 FYNNEI. This CDR3 contains 14 residues. Trimming cost V 7 bases and J 0 bases; bases outside gene matches: 4. CDR3 loop: CASTGTGDQETQYF. The CDR3 DNA reads TGTGCCAGCACCGGGACAGGCGACCAAGAGACCCAGTACTTC. Full variable domain (rest looked up from reference TRBV2 and TRBJ2-5): EPEVTQTPSHQVTQMGQEVILRCVPISNHLYFYWYRQILGQKVEFLVSFYNNEISEKSEIFDDQFSVERPDGSNFTLKIRSTKLEDSAMYFCASTGTGDQETQYFGPGTRLLVL.

The chain is built from TRBV9 and TRBJ2-7; tentative D call: TRBD1 (5 bases). The CDR3 contains 16 residues. From germline, CDR1 is SGDLS and CDR2 YYNGEE. Trimming took 0 bases from V and 0 from J, leaving 13 bases between them. The CDR3 reads CASSVAGRASSYEQYF. The CDR3 bases are TGTGCCAGCAGCGTAGCTGGCAGGGCCAGCTCCTACGAGCAGTACTTC.

This chain connects TRBV18 to TRBJ2-3, with 11 bases matching TRBD2. The ends lost 3 bases at V and 4 bases at J; junction bases unmatched: 9. CDR3 length: 17 amino acids. CDR1 is KGHSH and CDR2 is LQKENI in the germline V gene. The CDR3 region has the DNA TGTGCCAGCTCACCGATGACTAGCGGGATAAGTGCAGATACGCAGTATTTT. The encoded protein is CASSPMTSGISADTQYF.

This chain joins TRBV14 and TRBJ1-3; TRBD1 aligns across 7 bases. After removal of 6 bases from V and 0 bases from J, the junction contained 5 bases not matched to a gene. The germline V gene encodes CDR1 SGHDN and CDR2 FVKESK. CDR3 length: 15 residues. The CDR3 loop reads CASSSDRNSGNTIYF. CDR3 nucleotide sequence: TGTGCCAGCAGTTCGGACAGGAACTCTGGAAACACCATATATTTT.

This clone was found a few times. The V gene is TRBV5-4, the J gene TRBJ1-2; 10 bases align to TRBD1. The ends lost 2 bases at V and 7 bases at J; junction bases unmatched: 17. Germline lookup yields CDR1 SGHNT and CDR2 YYREEE (reference sequence). This CDR3 has 18 amino acids. The CDR3 DNA reads as TGTGCCAGCAGCTTTCCGGGACAGGGGAATCTTAATCGGGGTGGCTACACCTTC. It translates to CASSFPGQGNLNRGGYTF.

The genes are TRBV13 and TRBJ2-3; 8 bases fit TRBD2. The V and J ends lost 0 bases and 2 bases, in that order; junction bases with no gene match: 1. This CDR3 comprises 15 residues. Germline CDR1 reads PRHDT; CDR2 reads FYEKMQ (reference sequence). The CDR3, as DNA: TGTGCCAGCAGCTTAGGTAGCGGGATCACAGATACGCAGTATTTT. It is translated as CASSLGSGITDTQYF.